This passage covers 14 T cell receptor beta chains from one sample sequenced in a study of cytomegalovirus exposure and HLA in healthy donors. Primers included in the PCR were 60 Vbeta and 13 Jbeta primers. Using immunoSEQ multiplex PCR, the repertoire was profiled, and TCRdb retains in-frame clones only, with some absent. Of hundreds of thousands of clones listed, about 80% are singletons. The specimen sequenced was PBMCs. The receptors originated from a man between 18 and 35 years old in good health and CMV-seronegative.

The chain joins TRBV5-8 to TRBJ2-1; the D gene is possibly TRBD1 (6 bases). The germline V and J ends were trimmed by 0 bases and 3 bases, with 13 bases remaining between them. Germline V gene sequence: CDR1 SGHTS, CDR2 YDEGEE. The CDR3 has 16 amino acids. This CDR3 is CASSLAGAGNYNEQFF. CDR3 bases: TGTGCCAGCAGCTTGGCAGGGGCAGGGAACTACAATGAGCAGTTCTTC.

This chain connects TRBV27 to TRBJ2-7, with 8 nucleotides matching TRBD2. Germline assignment: CDR1 MNHEY and CDR2 SMNVEV (reference sequence). The CDR3 is made up of 14 amino acids. Germline trimming cut 1 base from V and 4 bases from J; bases unmatched to any gene: 3. CDR3 nucleotide sequence: TGTGCCAGCAGTTTATTCCCGGGGGGGTACGAGCAGTACTTC. Its translation: CASSLFPGGYEQYF.

The rearrangement uses TRBV20-1 and TRBJ2-3, with D perhaps TRBD2 (5 bases). The CDR3 runs 11 residues. CDR1 DFQATT and CDR2 SNEGSKA come from the germline V gene (reference sequence). The V end was cut by 5 bases, the J end by 4 bases, with 7 bases between. CDR3 in amino acids: CSAGRPDTQYF. DNA of the CDR3: TGCAGTGCTGGGAGACCAGATACGCAGTATTTT.

This clone was detected once. This chain connects TRBV11-2 to TRBJ2-7, with D perhaps TRBD1 (5 bases). Trimming took off 1 base at V and 6 bases at J, with 16 bases between the two ends. Looked up from germline, CDR1 is SGHAT and CDR2 is FQNNGV. The CDR3 is 15 amino acids. In DNA form, the CDR3 reads TGTGCCAGCAGCTTAGCTTTTGGCCAGGGAAGCGAGCAGTACTTC. This gives the protein CASSLAFGQGSEQYF.

In regard to this clone: The same CDR3 is also encoded by other DNA sequences in this sample. The chain uses TRBV19 and TRBJ1-2; tentative D call: TRBD1 (5 bases). Trimming removed 5 bases from V and 4 bases from J, with 11 bases in between. Germline V gene sequence: CDR1 LNHDA, CDR2 SQIVND (reference sequence). This CDR3 comprises 13 residues. The CDR3 DNA reads as TGTGCCAGTAGTCCCGATAGGGGCTATGGCTACACCTTC. It encodes CASSPDRGYGYTF.

The rearrangement links TRBV28 to TRBJ2-7; TRBD2 aligns across 12 bases. The germline gives CDR1 MDHEN, CDR2 SYDVKM. J gave up 5 bases and V 6 bases, and 14 bases lay outside the gene matches. The CDR3 contains 17 residues. The CDR3 loop is CASSEFAGLAGGHEQYF. The CDR3, as DNA: TGTGCCAGCAGCGAATTCGCCGGGCTAGCGGGAGGGCACGAGCAGTACTTC.

The chain carries TRBV19 and TRBJ2-4; D might be TRBD1 (6 bases). Germline V gene data show CDR1 as LNHDA and CDR2 as SQIVND (reference sequence). The CDR3 totals 16 residues. The germline V and J ends were trimmed by 6 bases and 3 bases, with 18 bases remaining between them. The CDR3 sequence is CASSPSTGLVKNIQYF. The CDR3 DNA follows: TGTGCCAGTAGCCCCTCGACAGGTCTTGTCAAAAACATTCAGTACTTC.

The DNA of the CDR3 is TGTGCCAGCAGCTTAGGAGCGGGAGGGGACAATGAGCAGTTCTTC. Amino acid sequence: CASSLGAGGDNEQFF. This chain links TRBV11-3 with TRBJ2-1; 10 nucleotides match TRBD2. CDR1 is SGHNT and CDR2 is YENEEA in the germline V gene. The length of the CDR3 is 15 residues. The V segment lost 1 base and the J segment 5 bases; nucleotides outside the gene matches: 2.

The gene calls are TRBV6-1 and TRBJ2-3; 8 nucleotides match TRBD2. CDR3 size: 15 residues. From germline, CDR1 is MNHNS and CDR2 SASEGT. V was pared by 6 bases and J by 4 bases, with 9 bases of the junction left unmatched. The CDR3 loop is CASSQKAGGSDTQYF. For the CDR3, the DNA is TGTGCCAGCAGCCAAAAGGCGGGAGGCTCAGATACGCAGTATTTT.

This clone came up a few times. This chain joins TRBV5-1 and TRBJ2-7; 10 bases line up with TRBD2. V trimming: 0 bases; J trimming: 3 bases; junction bases outside the gene matches: 3. The CDR3 contains 15 residues. Germline lookup yields CDR1 SGHRS and CDR2 YFSETQ. The CDR3 spells CASSLVASGGYEQYF. The CDR3 region has the DNA TGCGCCAGCAGCTTGGTAGCTAGCGGGGGCTACGAGCAGTACTTC.

The rearrangement uses TRBV30 and TRBJ1-4, with a weak D call TRBD1 (5 bases). Germline loops: CDR1 GTSNPN, CDR2 SVGIG (reference sequence). The CDR3 is 15 residues long. Deletions cut 3 bases from V and 5 bases from J, with 16 bases between. CDR3 DNA sequence: TGTGCCTGGAGCGAGGGGAGGTCCCCAAATGAAAAACTGTTTTTT. This gives the protein CAWSEGRSPNEKLFF. The full variable domain, its missing parts supplied by reference TRBV30 and TRBJ1-4, is SQTIHQWPATLVQPVGSPLSLECTVEGTSNPNLYWYRQAAGRGLQLLFYSVGIGQISSEVPQNLSASRPQDRQFILSSKKLLLSDSGFYLCAWSEGRSPNEKLFFGSGTQLSVL.

V and J are TRBV7-2 and TRBJ1-3; D unclear. Between the trimmed V and J ends, which lost 4 bases and 4 bases, there was a span of 17 bases. This CDR3 has 16 residues. Germline V CDR1 and CDR2: SGHTA, FQGNSA. CDR3 bases: TGTGCCAGCAGCTCTTTCGAGGTAGAGTCGGGAAACACCATATATTTT. Amino acids: CASSSFEVESGNTIYF.

V and J are TRBV29-1 and TRBJ2-3, with no clear D. Per the germline V gene, CDR1 is SQVTM and CDR2 is ANQGSEA. Between the trimmed V and J ends, which lost 4 bases and 4 bases, there was a span of 15 bases. This CDR3 comprises 14 residues. In nucleotides, the CDR3 is TGCAGCGTTGCGGTCCTCTCCGTAGCAGATACGCAGTATTTT. It is translated as CSVAVLSVADTQYF.

The chain combines TRBV5-8 with TRBJ2-5; D is perhaps TRBD2 (7 bases). From germline, CDR1 is SGHTS and CDR2 YDEGEE. The CDR3 has 17 amino acids. Trimming took 0 bases from V and 1 from J, leaving 16 bases between them. The CDR3 here is CASSLAVGGGLQETQYF. DNA of the CDR3: TGTGCCAGCAGCTTGGCCGTAGGGGGGGGGCTCCAAGAGACCCAGTACTTC.